The following is a T cell receptor beta chain sequence with its context. Its matching antigen is unknown. Germline V gene lookup returns CDR1 LGHDT and CDR2 YNNKEL (reference sequence). V dropped 5 bases and J dropped 5 bases, with 21 bases sitting between them. The CDR3 runs to 16 residues. The record originates from a study of identical twins. Study-level points and caveats: With abundant cord blood beta clonotypes, insertions were fewer; memory repertoires showed no such pattern.

TCRdb itself ran the 5' RACE reads through MiXCR, one entry per CDR3 protein. The profile covers 450,000 or so distinct CDR3 sequences, with 24% appearing a single time and around 3% taken by the ten largest. The same specimen was also included in a second study, on T cells expressing NK-cell markers.

This sequence originates from a woman aged 18-30 years in good health. What was sequenced was CD4+ T cells sorted from blood. The V and J genes are TRBV3-1 and TRBJ2-5; TRBD2 might be the D (6 bases). In nucleotides, the CDR3 is TGTGCCAGCAGCGAGGTCGGGGACTTAGAGTGGGAGACCCAGTACTTC. Amino acid sequence: CASSEVGDLEWETQYF.